One and the same sample provided the 9 T cell receptor beta chains below, sequenced in a study of chemoradiotherapy in HPV16-positive cancers. TCRdb's table, derived via immunoSEQ multiplex PCR, lists solely in-frame clones and lacks some. The table lists about 11,000 clones, about 81% of them singletons. Collection of the sample occurred from a patient who underwent chemoradiotherapy. The receptors here all came from a human donor with HPV-associated anogenital cancer.

The V and J genes are TRBV28 and TRBJ1-2, with D possibly matching TRBD1 (5 bases). With 6 bases removed from V and 4 bases from J, the gap between germline ends came to 9 bases. This CDR3 spans 12 amino acids. Germline CDR1 reads MDHEN; CDR2 reads SYDVKM. The CDR3 DNA sequence: TGTGCCAGCAGGGGACCCCGCTATGGCTACACCTTC. Encoded protein: CASRGPRYGYTF.

The chain uses TRBV4-2 and TRBJ1-1; D is undetermined. The V gene's germline CDR1 is LGHNA and CDR2 YNFKEQ. Trimming took 0 bases from V and 5 from J, leaving 13 bases between them. The CDR3 totals 15 residues. Written as DNA, the CDR3 is TGTGCCAGCAGCCAAGATGGAAACGTATATACTGAAGCTTTCTTT. Translation: CASSQDGNVYTEAFF.

The rearrangement uses TRBV5-4 and TRBJ1-2; unclear D gene. V was cut by 3 bases and J by 1 base, with 19 bases left in between. The CDR3 has 17 amino acids. From germline, CDR1 is SGHNT and CDR2 YYREEE (reference sequence). The CDR3 loop reads CASSSRTRSQLNYGYTF. The CDR3 DNA reads TGTGCCAGCAGCTCTCGGACTCGGTCACAACTTAACTATGGCTACACCTTC. Full variable domain (remainder filled in from reference TRBV5-4 and TRBJ1-2): ETGVTQSPTHLIKTRGQQVTLRCSSQSGHNTVSWYQQALGQGPQFIFQYYREEENGRGNFPPRFSGLQFPNYSSELNVNALELDDSALYLCASSSRTRSQLNYGYTFGSGTRLTVV.

Only a few counts were recorded for this clone. The chain is built from TRBV5-4 and TRBJ1-1; TRBD1 aligns across 7 bases. V trimming: 4 bases; J trimming: 1 base; junction bases outside the gene matches: 7. This CDR3 spans 15 amino acids. Germline assignment: CDR1 SGHNT and CDR2 YYREEE (reference sequence). CDR3 nucleotide sequence: TGTGCCAGCAGCCCACCGACAGGGACGAACACTGAAGCTTTCTTT. Translation: CASSPPTGTNTEAFF.

The chain has TRBV7-8 and TRBJ1-1; D unresolved. Germline CDR1 reads SGHVS; CDR2 reads FQNEAQ. This CDR3 spans 11 amino acids. The germline V and J ends were trimmed by 5 bases and 7 bases, with 8 bases remaining between them. Here the CDR3 reads CASSGFNEAFF. CDR3 sequence (DNA): TGTGCCAGCAGCGGATTTAATGAAGCTTTCTTT.

Sample share makes this clone medium-sized. The chain recombines TRBV9 with TRBJ2-3; 8 nucleotides line up with TRBD1. Germline assignment: CDR1 SGDLS and CDR2 YYNGEE. This CDR3 is 16 amino acids long. V trimming: 2 bases; J trimming: 1 base; junction bases outside the gene matches: 6. The CDR3 sequence: CASSVDTGGGTDTQYF. The CDR3, as DNA: TGTGCCAGCAGCGTGGATACAGGGGGTGGCACAGATACGCAGTATTTT. Complete variable domain (other parts from reference TRBV9 and TRBJ2-3): DSGVTQTPKHLITATGQRVTLRCSPRSGDLSVYWYQQSLDQGLQFLIQYYNGEERAKGNILERFSAQQFPDLHSELNLSSLELGDSALYFCASSVDTGGGTDTQYFGPGTRLTVL.

The chain uses TRBV28 and TRBJ1-2; D is possibly TRBD1 (6 bases). The V and J ends lost 4 bases and 6 bases respectively, with 15 bases between them. CDR1 and CDR2 from the germline V gene are MDHEN and SYDVKM. The CDR3 sequence is 14 residues long. CDR3 nucleotide sequence: TGTGCCAGCAGTTATGTTGGGGGCGCAAATGGCTACACCTTC. Its protein is CASSYVGGANGYTF.

The rearrangement uses TRBV6-1 and TRBJ2-7; tentatively, D is TRBD2 (6 bases). Germline V lookup: CDR1 MNHNS, CDR2 SASEGT. The CDR3 length is 15 residues. V lost 4 bases to trimming and J lost 0 bases, with 13 bases between them. CDR3 residues: CASSVEGASSYEQYF. CDR3 nucleotides: TGTGCCAGCAGTGTGGAGGGAGCTAGCTCCTACGAGCAGTACTTC.

The chain joins TRBV6-1 to TRBJ2-3; 10 nucleotides align to TRBD2. The germline V gene has CDR1 MNHNS and CDR2 SASEGT. The length of the CDR3 is 16 residues. Unmatched junction bases numbered 4, after V lost 0 bases and J lost 4 bases. In DNA form, the CDR3 reads TGTGCCAGCAGTGAAGCTATAGCGGGAGGTCCAGATACGCAGTATTTT. It encodes CASSEAIAGGPDTQYF.